The clone carrying this T cell receptor beta chain came up many times. Its target is not known. The sample belongs to a study of cytomegalovirus exposure and HLA in healthy donors. In the PCR, 60 Vbeta and 13 Jbeta primers were used. Original handling: Unique TCR beta chains numbered roughly 80 million in a later analysis, with roughly 10 million shared. The repertoire was sequenced with immunoSEQ multiplex PCR; TCRdb's copy has only in-frame clones and lacks some. Clone size and the V and J calls come from that table; the DNA yielded D and trimming. Of more than 90,000 clones detected, 65% to 80% appear once; the ten largest clones hold approximately 8.4%. The CDR3 spans 14 residues. Trimming at V came to 6 bases and at J to 2 bases, leaving 3 bases not matched to a gene. Germline V CDR1 and CDR2: MNHNY, SVGAGI (reference sequence). The study, taken as a whole, reports: When presence/absence was analysed, sequencing depth was taken to be roughly uniform across donors. Fewer N-insertions (relative to the roughly 630-donor mean) were reportedly seen in an Asian-associated ancestry cluster in a later analysis. Overall, around 150 TCR beta chains were annotated as cytomegalovirus-associated.

This clonotype originated in a human donor in good health. The sequenced material came from PBMCs. This chain joins TRBV6-6 and TRBJ2-3, with 9 bases that match TRBD2. DNA for the CDR3: TGTGCCAGCAGGCGGACTAGCGACACAGATACGCAGTATTTT. It specifies CASRRTSDTDTQYF.